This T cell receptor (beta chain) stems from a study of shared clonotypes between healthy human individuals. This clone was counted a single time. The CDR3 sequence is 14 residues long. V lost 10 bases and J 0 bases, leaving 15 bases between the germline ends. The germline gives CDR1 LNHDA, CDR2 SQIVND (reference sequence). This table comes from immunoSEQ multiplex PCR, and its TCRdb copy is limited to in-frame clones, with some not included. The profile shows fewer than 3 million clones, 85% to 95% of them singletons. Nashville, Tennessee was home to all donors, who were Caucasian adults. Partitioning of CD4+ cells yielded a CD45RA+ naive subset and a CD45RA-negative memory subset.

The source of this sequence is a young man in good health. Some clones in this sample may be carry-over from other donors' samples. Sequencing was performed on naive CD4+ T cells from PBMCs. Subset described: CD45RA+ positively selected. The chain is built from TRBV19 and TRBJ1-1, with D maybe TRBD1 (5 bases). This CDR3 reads CATRRQNMNTEAFF. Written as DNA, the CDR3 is TGTGCCACCCGAAGACAGAATATGAACACTGAAGCTTTCTTT.